The TCR beta chain under discussion was sequenced for a study of blood T cell repertoires in COVID-19. Membership in each cohort depended on participant-reported clinical history. Sequenced by immunoSEQ multiplex PCR; TCRdb stores in-frame clones only, minus some. The data contain roughly 230,000 clones, 80% to 90% of them singletons. Per germline, CDR1 SGHNT and CDR2 YYREEE (reference sequence). V shed 3 bases and J 7 bases; nucleotides not matched to a gene: 8. The length of the CDR3 is 17 residues. The source material was PBMCs or T cells enriched from blood (not recorded which). This rearrangement joins TRBV5-4 to TRBJ2-3; TRBD2 matches at 16 bases. This TCR derives from a woman between 50 and 59 years old who had been exposed to COVID-19. The CDR3 spells CASSSGTSGGAPNTQYF. CDR3 DNA: TGTGCCAGCAGCTCCGGGACTAGCGGGGGGGCCCCAAATACGCAGTATTTT.